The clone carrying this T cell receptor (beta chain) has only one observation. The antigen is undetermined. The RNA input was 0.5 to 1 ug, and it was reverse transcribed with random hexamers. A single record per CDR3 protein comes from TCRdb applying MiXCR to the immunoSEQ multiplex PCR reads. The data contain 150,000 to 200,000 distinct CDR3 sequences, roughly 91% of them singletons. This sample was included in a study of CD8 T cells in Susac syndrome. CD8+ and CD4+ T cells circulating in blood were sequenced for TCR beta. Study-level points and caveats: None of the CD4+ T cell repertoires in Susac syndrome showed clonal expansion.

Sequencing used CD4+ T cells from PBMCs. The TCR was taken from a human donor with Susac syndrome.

The CDR3 sequence is CASSLFSGTQYF. As DNA, the CDR3 is TGTGCCAGCAGCTTATTCTCAGGGACCCAGTACTTC. The chain couples TRBV7-8 to TRBJ2-5; D ambiguous. V lost 2 bases, J lost 7 bases, and 8 bases lay in between. CDR1 and CDR2 from the germline V gene are SGHVS and FQNEAQ. CDR3 length: 12 residues. The full variable domain, rest sourced from reference TRBV7-8 and TRBJ2-5, is GAGVSQSPRYKVAKRGQDVALRCDPISGHVSLFWYQQALGQGPEFLTYFQNEAQLDKSGLPSDRFFAERPEGSVSTLKIQRTQQEDSAVYLCASSLFSGTQYFGPGTRLLVL.